The clone carrying this T cell receptor beta chain was counted only a few times. Its antigen is not identified. This sample was taken from a study of cytomegalovirus exposure and HLA in healthy donors. Primers included in the PCR were 60 Vbeta and 13 Jbeta primers. Profiling relied on immunoSEQ multiplex PCR, and the TCRdb table lists in-frame clones only, not all of them. The table records more than 80,000 clones, about two thirds of them present only once. General observations from the study: A later analysis showed HLA-associated TCR beta chains outstripping equally common others in clonal expansion.

Donors in the study were healthy people who gave bone marrow. Germline CDR1 MRHNA, CDR2 SNTAGT. This CDR3 has 14 amino acids. Trimming removed 4 bases from V and 4 bases from J; junction bases left unmatched: 3. The material sequenced was PBMCs. The rearrangement uses TRBV6-4 and TRBJ2-2; 7 positions agree with TRBD2. This receptor was obtained from a boy aged 10-17 years in good health and CMV-seronegative. The CDR3 DNA follows: TGTGCCAGCAGTGTAGGGACTACCACCGGGGAGCTGTTTTTT. Amino acid sequence: CASSVGTTTGELFF.